These 7 T cell receptor beta chains were sequenced from one sample in a study of beta chain features in type 1 diabetes. cDNA synthesis used the whole RNA isolate, giving expressed TCRB sequences. Libraries were prepared by immunoSEQ multiplex PCR; TCRdb keeps only in-frame clonotypes and omits some of them. The sample holds some 400,000 clones, around 16% seen once. The specimen was naive CD4+ T cells from blood. These receptors all come from a woman aged 18-29 years in good health.

This clone appeared a few times. The chain joins TRBV30 to TRBJ1-1; D gene uncertain. This CDR3 has 14 residues. The V end lost 0 bases, the J end lost 0 bases, and 8 bases lay between the germline ends. Germline V gives CDR1 GTSNPN, CDR2 SVGIG (reference sequence). The CDR3 is CAWSVQLMNTEAFF. The CDR3 DNA reads as TGTGCCTGGAGTGTACAGCTCATGAACACTGAAGCTTTCTTT. Complete variable domain (other parts from reference TRBV30 and TRBJ1-1): SQTIHQWPATLVQPVGSPLSLECTVEGTSNPNLYWYRQAAGRGLQLLFYSVGIGQISSEVPQNLSASRPQDRQFILSSKKLLLSDSGFYLCAWSVQLMNTEAFFGQGTRLTVV.

The rearrangement joins TRBV10-3 to TRBJ1-1; the D gene is possibly TRBD1 (5 bases). CDR3 length: 15 residues. The V gene's germline CDR1 is ENHRY and CDR2 SYGVKD. V was cut by 0 bases and J by 1 base, with 9 bases left in between. The DNA for the CDR3 is TGTGCCATCAGTGAGTCGGCCCAGGGGAACACTGAAGCTTTCTTT. Protein sequence: CAISESAQGNTEAFF.

In its sample, this clone was seen a few times. The chain uses TRBV10-3 and TRBJ2-2; D remains ambiguous. The CDR3 totals 14 residues. Trimming took off 6 bases at V and 0 bases at J, with 8 bases between the two ends. Per germline, CDR1 ENHRY and CDR2 SYGVKD. CDR3 nucleotide sequence: TGTGCCATCAGCCGAGATCCGAACACCGGGGAGCTGTTTTTT. This codes for CAISRDPNTGELFF.

In nucleotides, the CDR3 is TGTGCCAGCAGCAGGGACAGGGCCTACGAGCAGTACTTC. This translates into CASSRDRAYEQYF. V and J are TRBV21-1 and TRBJ2-7; TRBD1, the table's D call, lacks a check against the DNA. TRBV21-1 is classified as a pseudogene. This CDR3 is 13 amino acids long.

This clone came up a few times. The chain recombines TRBV19 with TRBJ2-3, with 9 bases matching TRBD1. Losses at the gene ends were 5 bases for V and 3 bases for J; bases not matched to a gene: 6. Germline lookup yields CDR1 LNHDA and CDR2 SQIVND (reference sequence). CDR3 size: 15 residues. This CDR3 reads CASSGGQGRTDTQYF. CDR3 DNA: TGTGCCAGTAGTGGAGGACAGGGGCGTACAGATACGCAGTATTTT.

The CDR3 here is CASSPETGGPLTEAFF. CDR3 DNA sequence: TGTGCCAGCAGCCCGGAGACAGGCGGACCTCTCACTGAAGCTTTCTTT. V usage is TRBV9 and J usage is TRBJ1-1, with a weak D call TRBD1 (6 bases). This CDR3 has 16 residues. Germline V gene data show CDR1 as SGDLS and CDR2 as YYNGEE. The V end was cut by 4 bases, the J end by 4 bases, with 20 bases between.

The CDR3 sequence is CASVQGNGNQPQHF. CDR3 nucleotide sequence: TGTGCTAGTGTACAGGGGAATGGCAATCAGCCCCAGCATTTT. V and J are TRBV12-5 and TRBJ1-5, with 7 bases lining up with TRBD1. The CDR3 has 14 residues. Germline trimming cut 7 bases from V and 2 bases from J; bases unmatched to any gene: 5. CDR1 is LGHNT and CDR2 is FRNRAP in the germline V gene. Variable domain in full (rest from reference TRBV12-5 and TRBJ1-5): DARVTQTPRHKVTEMGQEVTMRCQPILGHNTVFWYRQTMMQGLELLAYFRNRAPLDDSGMPKDRFSAEMPDATLATLKIQPSEPRDSAVYFCASVQGNGNQPQHFGDGTRLSIL.